These T cell receptor beta chains were read from a single sample in a study of molecular identifiers for immune sequencing clone quantification. TCRdb re-called the PCR reads with MiXCR, one entry per CDR3 protein. The sample records hundreds of thousands of distinct CDR3 sequences, just under 20% being singletons. Source material: naive CD8+ T cells from blood, with Jurkat cell RNA spiked in. All receptors come from a human donor in good health. Some libraries in this study had Jurkat cell RNA spiked in. Each CDR3 is given with its conserved first and last residue. The order of the fields is J gene, clone size, V gene, D gene, CDR3 DNA, CDR3 protein. A D gene is named only where the DNA matches it firmly. A row's size may be missing; if present it is once, few, many or a size class.

TRBJ2-7,many,TRBV25-1,.,TGTGCCAGCAGTGCCGGGGCTAGCCCGCTTTTCTACGAGCAGTACTTC,CASSAGASPLFYEQYF
TRBJ2-7,few,TRBV6-1,.,TGTGCCAGTACCGGGACAATAAGCCACGAGCAGTACTTC,CASTGTISHEQYF
TRBJ2-2,few,TRBV4-3,.,TGCGCCAGCAGCCAAGAGTCCGGGTACGCCGGGGAGCTGTTTTTT,CASSQESGYAGELFF
TRBJ2-7,many,TRBV14,.,TGTGCCAGCAGCCAAGCCAGCTACGAGCAGTACTTC,CASSQASYEQYF
TRBJ2-7,.,TRBV24-1,.,TGTGCCACCAGGGGGGAAATGGGGCACGAGCAGTACTTC,CATRGEMGHEQYF
TRBJ2-2,many,TRBV7-9,.,TGTGCCAGCAGTCGAGAAACCGGGGAGCTGTTTTTT,CASSRETGELFF
TRBJ2-3,few,TRBV27,TRBD2,TGTGCCAGCAGTTTGGTACTAGCGGGAGGGCCTTTGGCAGATACGCAGTATTTT,CASSLVLAGGPLADTQYF
TRBJ1-5,many,TRBV5-6,.,TGTGCCAGCAGCTTCGGGACGTTTCAGCCCCAGCATTTT,CASSFGTFQPQHF
TRBJ2-5,many,TRBV28,.,TGTGCCAGCAGTCGCCCCCAAGAGACCCAGTACTTC,CASSRPQETQYF
TRBJ2-7,few,TRBV30,.,TGTGCCTGGAGCCATGGTTACCACGAGCAGTACTTC,CAWSHGYHEQYF
TRBJ2-1,.,TRBV9,.,TGTGTCAGCAGCGCCTACCTCAACAATGAGCAGTTCTTC,CVSSAYLNNEQFF
TRBJ2-5,many,TRBV11-2,.,TGTGCCAGCAGCTTAGGCTTTGCGACGGACGAAGAGACCCAGTACTTC,CASSLGFATDEETQYF
TRBJ2-7,many,TRBV15,TRBD2,TGTGCCACCAGCAGAGATGAGGCTAGCGGGCCCCGGTACGAGCAGTACTTC,CATSRDEASGPRYEQYF
TRBJ2-3,.,TRBV27,TRBD2,TGTGCCAGCACAGGACTAGCGGACCTCACAGATACGCAGTATTTT,CASTGLADLTDTQYF
TRBJ2-7,.,TRBV5-4,.,TGTGCCAGCAGCACCATGTCGAGCTCCTACGAGCAGTACTTC,CASSTMSSSYEQYF
TRBJ2-2,few,TRBV9,.,TGTGCCAGCAGCGATGGTGAGACTATTTACACCGGGGAGCTGTTTTTT,CASSDGETIYTGELFF
TRBJ1-4,many,TRBV5-5,.,TGTGCCAGCAGCACCGGGGAGGGCGGCAATGAAAAACTGTTTTTT,CASSTGEGGNEKLFF
TRBJ2-2,.,TRBV12-5,TRBD1,TGTGCTAGTGGAAAGGGGGCCGTCAACACCGGGGAGCTGTTTTTT,CASGKGAVNTGELFF
TRBJ1-1,.,TRBV20-1,TRBD1,TGCAGTGCTAGAGTTCGACAGGGGAACACTGAAGCTTTCTTT,CSARVRQGNTEAFF
TRBJ2-5,many,TRBV2,.,TGTGCCAGCAGGACGGACTTAACCCACGAGACCCAGTACTTC,CASRTDLTHETQYF
TRBJ1-4,many,TRBV7-6,.,TGTGCCAGCAGCTTAGAAGGGTGGGGTGAAAAACTGTTTTTT,CASSLEGWGEKLFF
TRBJ2-3,many,TRBV5-4,TRBD2,TGTGCCAGCAGCCCCGGGACTAGCGGGAGTTTCGATACGCAGTATTTT,CASSPGTSGSFDTQYF
TRBJ2-5,many,TRBV27,.,TGTGCCAGCAGTTCCCTCCAAGAGACCCAGTACTTC,CASSSLQETQYF
TRBJ1-6,.,TRBV12-3/TRBV12-4,.,TGTGCCAGCAGAGACAGCGATTGGTCACCCCTCCACTTT,CASRDSDWSPLHF
TRBJ2-7,once,TRBV10-2,.,TGCGCCAGCAGTGACCCAGGGGCCGGATACAAGCAGTACTTC,CASSDPGAGYKQYF
TRBJ2-2,.,TRBV4-3,TRBD1,TGCGCCAGCAGCCATTCTGAGACAGGGGTGGGGGAGCTGTTTTTT,CASSHSETGVGELFF
TRBJ1-1,many,TRBV4-3,.,TGCGCCAGCAGCCAATTTGGGGGTGAAGCTTTCTTT,CASSQFGGEAFF
TRBJ1-5,many,TRBV6-2/TRBV6-3,TRBD1,TGTGCCAGCAGTTACTCCCAGGGGGCAGGGCAGCCCCAGCATTTT,CASSYSQGAGQPQHF
TRBJ2-7,many,TRBV7-9,.,TGTGCCAGCAGCTTAGGCTTAGGGCCGGGTGAGCAGTACTTC,CASSLGLGPGEQYF
TRBJ2-3,many,TRBV9,.,TGTGCCAGCAGCGTAGATGCGGACAGTCCTAGCACAGATACGCAGTATTTT,CASSVDADSPSTDTQYF